This entry is about one T cell receptor beta chain. Antigen: not known. The junction shows a germline mismatch at one end, possibly a read error. These data originate in a study of CD8+ T cells in alopecia areata. Findings and limits, study-wide: In lesional scalp, particularly from alopecia totalis/universalis, clonality was higher than in normal scalp.

After isolation, RNA underwent reverse transcription to generate cDNA as the sequencing template. Method: immunoSEQ multiplex PCR; TCRdb's copy keeps in-frame clones and lacks some. This table holds around 100,000 clones, around 50% found once. The researchers isolated CD4+ and CD8+ T cells from PBMCs by sorting. The sequenced sample was CD4+ T cells sorted from blood. The receptor was isolated from a human donor in good health.

The CDR3 DNA sequence: TGTGCTAGCAGCTTAGGGACAGGGGGCTGGACCCAGTACTTC. It yields the protein CASSLGTGGWTQYF. This chain links TRBV7-7 with TRBJ2-5; TRBD1 agrees at 12 bases. Looked up from germline, CDR1 is SSHAT and CDR2 is FNYEAQ (reference sequence). This CDR3 is 14 amino acids long. Complete variable domain (other parts from reference TRBV7-7 and TRBJ2-5): GAGVSQSPRYKVTKRGQDVTLRCDPISSHATLYWYQQALGQGPEFLTYFNYEAQPDKSGLPSDRFSAERPEGSISTLTIQRTEQRDSAMYRCASSLGTGGWTQYFGPGTRLLVL.